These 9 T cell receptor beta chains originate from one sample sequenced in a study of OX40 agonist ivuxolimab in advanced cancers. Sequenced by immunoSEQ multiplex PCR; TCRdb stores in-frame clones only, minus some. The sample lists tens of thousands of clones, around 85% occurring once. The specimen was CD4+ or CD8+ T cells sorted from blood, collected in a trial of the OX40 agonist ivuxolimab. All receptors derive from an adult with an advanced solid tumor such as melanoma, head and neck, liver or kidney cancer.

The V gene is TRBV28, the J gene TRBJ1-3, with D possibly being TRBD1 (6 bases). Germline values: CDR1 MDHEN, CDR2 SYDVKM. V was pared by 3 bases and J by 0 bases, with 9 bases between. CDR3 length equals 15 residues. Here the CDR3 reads CASSFGGRSGNTIYF. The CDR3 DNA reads TGTGCCAGCAGTTTTGGGGGGCGCTCTGGAAACACCATATATTTT.

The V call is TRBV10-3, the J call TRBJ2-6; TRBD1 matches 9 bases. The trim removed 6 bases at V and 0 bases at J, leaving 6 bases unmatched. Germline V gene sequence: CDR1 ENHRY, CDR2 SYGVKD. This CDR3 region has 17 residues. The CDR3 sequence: CAIRPDRGTSGANVLTF. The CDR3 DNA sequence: TGTGCCATCAGACCGGACAGGGGCACCTCTGGGGCCAACGTCCTGACTTTC.

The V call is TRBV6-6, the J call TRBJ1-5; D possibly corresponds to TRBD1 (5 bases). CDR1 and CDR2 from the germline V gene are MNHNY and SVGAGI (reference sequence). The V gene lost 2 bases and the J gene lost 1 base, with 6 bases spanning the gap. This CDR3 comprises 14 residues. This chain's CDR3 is CASSYGGSNQPQHF. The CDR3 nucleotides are TGTGCCAGCAGTTACGGGGGGAGCAATCAGCCCCAGCATTTT.

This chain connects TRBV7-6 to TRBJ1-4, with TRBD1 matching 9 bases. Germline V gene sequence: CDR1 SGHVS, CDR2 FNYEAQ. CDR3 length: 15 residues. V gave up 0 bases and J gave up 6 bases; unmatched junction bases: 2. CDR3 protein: CASSLADRGDEKLFF. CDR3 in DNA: TGTGCCAGCAGCTTAGCGGACAGGGGAGATGAAAAACTGTTTTTT.

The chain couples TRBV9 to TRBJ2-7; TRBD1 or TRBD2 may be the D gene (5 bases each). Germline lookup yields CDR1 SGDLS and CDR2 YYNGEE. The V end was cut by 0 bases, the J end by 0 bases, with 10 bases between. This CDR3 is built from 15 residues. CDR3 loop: CASSVGDGSSYEQYF. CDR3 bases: TGTGCCAGCAGCGTAGGGGACGGCAGCTCCTACGAGCAGTACTTC.

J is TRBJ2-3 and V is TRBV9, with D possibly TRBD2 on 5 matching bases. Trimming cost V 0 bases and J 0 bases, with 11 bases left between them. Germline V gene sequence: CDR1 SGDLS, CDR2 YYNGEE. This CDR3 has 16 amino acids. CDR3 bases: TGTGCCAGCAGCGTAGACGGGGATTCTAGCACAGATACGCAGTATTTT. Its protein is CASSVDGDSSTDTQYF.

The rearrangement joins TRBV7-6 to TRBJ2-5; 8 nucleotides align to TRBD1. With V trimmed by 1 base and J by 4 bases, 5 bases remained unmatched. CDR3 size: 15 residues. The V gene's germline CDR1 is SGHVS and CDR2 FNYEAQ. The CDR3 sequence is CASSLGTGSGETQYF. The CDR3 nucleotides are TGTGCCAGCAGCTTAGGGACAGGGTCGGGAGAGACCCAGTACTTC. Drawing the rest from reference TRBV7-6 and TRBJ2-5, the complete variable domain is GAGVSQSPRYKVTKRGQDVALRCDPISGHVSLYWYRQALGQGPEFLTYFNYEAQQDKSGLPNDRFSAERPEGSISTLTIQRTEQRDSAMYRCASSLGTGSGETQYFGPGTRLLVL.

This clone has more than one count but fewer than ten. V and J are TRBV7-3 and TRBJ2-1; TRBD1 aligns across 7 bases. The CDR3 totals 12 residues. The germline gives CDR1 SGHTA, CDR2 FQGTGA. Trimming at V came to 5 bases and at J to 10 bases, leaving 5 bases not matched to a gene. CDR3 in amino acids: CASSTGVGEQFF. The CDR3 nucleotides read TGTGCCAGCAGCACAGGGGTGGGAGAGCAGTTCTTC.

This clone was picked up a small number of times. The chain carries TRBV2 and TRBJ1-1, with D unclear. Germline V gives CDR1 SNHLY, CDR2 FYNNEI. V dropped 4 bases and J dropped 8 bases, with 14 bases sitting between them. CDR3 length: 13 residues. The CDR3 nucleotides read TGTGCCAGCAGTGTCGACGGGGTTGGGGAAGCTTTCTTT. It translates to CASSVDGVGEAFF.